These 27 T cell receptor beta chains originate from one sample sequenced in a study of PD-L1 blockade in urothelial cancer (dated by TCRdb to the late 2010s). Libraries were constructed by the immunoSEQ multiplex PCR assay. The source is immuneACCESS, and TCRdb retained only in-frame sequences with V and J called. Part of the clones is not carried over; for the studies checked, unresolved V genes explain less than half of this, and the remainder is unexplained. The sample contains 120,000 or so clones, roughly 88% of them found a single time. The biggest ten clones account for roughly 2.3% of the sample. Interpreted using the paper, the time point label stands for: peripheral blood 6 weeks after treatment start. Sequences were derived from PBMCs, sampled around atezolizumab (anti-PD-L1) treatment. Every receptor here comes from a man aged 50 to 60 with urothelial cancer.

The chain couples TRBV4-2 to TRBJ2-2; 9 nucleotides line up with TRBD1. The CDR3 spans 15 residues. J was trimmed by 3 bases and V by 4 bases; bases with no gene match: 3. The germline CDR1 and CDR2 sequences are LGHNA and YNFKEQ. CDR3 in DNA: TGTGCCAGCAGCCCTAACAGGGGGCACACCGGGGAGCTGTTTTTT. Amino acids: CASSPNRGHTGELFF.

V gene TRBV18 combines with J gene TRBJ1-3, with no clear D. In germline, CDR1 is KGHSH, CDR2 LQKENI. The V and J ends lost 3 bases and 8 bases respectively, with 17 bases between them. The CDR3 extends over 15 amino acids. The CDR3 loop reads CASSPSGAQVDTIYF. CDR3 nucleotides: TGTGCCAGCTCACCTTCCGGTGCCCAAGTGGACACCATATATTTT.

J is TRBJ2-7 and V is TRBV18; D is undetermined. CDR1 KGHSH and CDR2 LQKENI come from the germline V gene. Trimming stripped 2 bases from V and 6 bases from J, with 8 bases between. The CDR3 covers 12 residues. CDR3: CASSPEISEQYF. CDR3 nucleotide sequence: TGTGCCAGCTCACCAGAGATTTCCGAGCAGTACTTC.

This rearrangement joins TRBV19 to TRBJ2-1; TRBD2 aligns across 11 bases. The CDR3 consists of 15 residues. V lost 6 bases and J lost 5; bases outside the gene matches: 6. Per the germline V gene, CDR1 is LNHDA and CDR2 is SQIVND (reference sequence). The CDR3 protein is CASRTGTSGHNEQFF. Written as DNA, the CDR3 is TGTGCCAGTAGAACCGGGACTAGCGGACACAATGAGCAGTTCTTC. The full variable domain, completed using reference TRBV19 and TRBJ2-1, is DGGITQSPKYLFRKEGQNVTLSCEQNLNHDAMYWYRQDPGQGLRLIYYSQIVNDFQKGDIAEGYSVSREKKESFPLTVTSAQKNPTAFYLCASRTGTSGHNEQFFGPGTRLTVL.

The chain recombines TRBV6-5 with TRBJ2-1, with 13 bases lining up with TRBD2. Germline V gives CDR1 MNHEY, CDR2 SVGAGI. The ends lost 2 bases at V and 5 bases at J; junction bases unmatched: 0. The CDR3 covers 15 residues. In nucleotides, the CDR3 is TGTGCCAGCAGTTACGGGACTAGCGGGAACAATGAGCAGTTCTTC. Translated, it gives CASSYGTSGNNEQFF.

This clone was observed a handful of times. V and J are TRBV5-1 and TRBJ2-4; D gene ambiguous. The V gene lost 6 bases and the J gene lost 0 bases, with 10 bases spanning the gap. Germline-derived CDR1 and CDR2 are SGHRS and YFSETQ. This CDR3 comprises 14 residues. The CDR3 sequence is CASNSGLAKNIQYF. As DNA, the CDR3 is TGCGCCAGCAACTCAGGATTAGCCAAAAACATTCAGTACTTC.

This clone was observed a few times. CDR3 sequence: CASSYHNAPVYEQYF. In DNA, the CDR3 is TGTGCCAGCAGTTACCACAACGCTCCAGTATACGAGCAGTACTTC. The genes are TRBV6-5 and TRBJ2-7, with unresolved D. Germline values: CDR1 MNHEY, CDR2 SVGAGI. There are 15 residues in the CDR3. The ends were cut back, 2 bases at V and 4 bases at J, with 15 bases in the middle.

This clone was seen a few times. The chain couples TRBV6-1 to TRBJ1-1, with D possibly TRBD1 on 5 matching bases. Germline assignment: CDR1 MNHNS and CDR2 SASEGT. V lost 7 bases, J lost 1 base, and 10 bases lay in between. The CDR3 is 13 residues long. For the CDR3, the DNA is TGTGCCAGCACCGAACAGGAGAACACTGAAGCTTTCTTT. Its protein product is CASTEQENTEAFF.

CDR3 protein: CASSFKGVSTEAFF. DNA of the CDR3: TGCGCCAGCAGCTTCAAGGGAGTAAGCACTGAAGCTTTCTTT. The genes are TRBV5-1 and TRBJ1-1; D remains ambiguous. The CDR3 has 14 residues. Germline V lookup: CDR1 SGHRS, CDR2 YFSETQ. V was clipped by 2 bases and J by 4 bases, with 12 bases between them.

This clone was seen a handful of times. This chain connects TRBV7-3 to TRBJ2-1, with 9 positions matching TRBD2. Germline CDR1 and CDR2: SGHTA and FQGTGA. Losses at the gene ends were 1 base for V and 6 bases for J; bases not matched to a gene: 1. The CDR3 is 14 residues long. CDR3 amino acids: CASSLSGRANEQFF. The DNA of the CDR3 is TGTGCCAGCAGCTTAAGCGGGAGGGCCAATGAGCAGTTCTTC.

The rearrangement uses TRBV9 and TRBJ1-4; perhaps TRBD1 as D (6 bases). The CDR3 is 15 amino acids. V lost 2 bases, J lost 6 bases, and 14 bases lay in between. CDR1 is SGDLS and CDR2 is YYNGEE in the germline V gene. CDR3 sequence: CASSVRGSRDEKLFF. CDR3 coding DNA: TGTGCCAGCAGCGTCAGGGGATCGAGGGATGAAAAACTGTTTTTT. The full variable domain, completed using reference TRBV9 and TRBJ1-4, is DSGVTQTPKHLITATGQRVTLRCSPRSGDLSVYWYQQSLDQGLQFLIQYYNGEERAKGNILERFSAQQFPDLHSELNLSSLELGDSALYFCASSVRGSRDEKLFFGSGTQLSVL.

The genes are TRBV2 and TRBJ1-6; 9 bases fit TRBD1. CDR1 is SNHLY, CDR2 FYNNEI, per germline. The CDR3 is made up of 13 amino acids. V shed 7 bases, J shed 9 bases, and the junction held 4 bases outside the gene matches. CDR3 protein: CASTQGALSPLHF. The DNA for the CDR3 is TGTGCCAGCACACAGGGGGCGCTTTCACCCCTCCACTTT.

The V gene is TRBV6-1, the J gene TRBJ2-7; 7 nucleotides align to TRBD2. V dropped 7 bases and J dropped 2; count of bases not matched to a gene: 8. This CDR3 is 14 amino acids long. Germline lookup yields CDR1 MNHNS and CDR2 SASEGT. The CDR3 region is CASKQSSGPYEQYF. The CDR3 region has the DNA TGTGCCAGCAAACAATCTAGCGGTCCCTACGAGCAGTACTTC.

The chain couples TRBV6-5 to TRBJ2-2; 7 nucleotides match TRBD1. Germline values: CDR1 MNHEY, CDR2 SVGAGI. With 6 bases clipped from V and 1 base from J, the junction kept 2 bases outside the gene matches. The CDR3 has 14 residues. CDR3 DNA: TGTGCCAGCAGAAACAGGGGGAACACCGGGGAGCTGTTTTTT. It yields the protein CASRNRGNTGELFF.

CDR3 coding DNA: TGTGCCAGCAGTCGACAGGGAAGGACCGGGGAGCTGTTTTTT. It specifies CASSRQGRTGELFF. V and J are TRBV28 and TRBJ2-2; 7 bases match TRBD1. CDR1 is MDHEN, CDR2 SYDVKM, per germline. Trimming cost V 5 bases and J 5 bases; bases outside gene matches: 5. The CDR3 contains 14 residues.

This chain connects TRBV7-9 to TRBJ2-5, with D possibly TRBD2 on 6 matching bases. Between the trimmed V and J ends, which lost 2 bases and 2 bases, there was a span of 9 bases. The CDR3 covers 14 residues. CDR1 is SEHNR and CDR2 is FQNEAQ in the germline V gene (reference sequence). The CDR3 reads CASSLSGTQETQYF. CDR3 coding DNA: TGTGCCAGCAGCTTATCCGGGACTCAAGAGACCCAGTACTTC.

The chain recombines TRBV5-1 with TRBJ2-1; perhaps TRBD2 as D (5 bases). V shed 0 bases and J shed 0 bases, with 10 bases lying between them. The length of the CDR3 is 16 residues. Germline V lookup: CDR1 SGHRS, CDR2 YFSETQ. The CDR3 DNA follows: TGCGCCAGCAGCTTGGTGCGGGCGAGCTCCTACAATGAGCAGTTCTTC. The encoded protein is CASSLVRASSYNEQFF.

The rearrangement joins TRBV14 to TRBJ2-1; 7 bases map to TRBD2. Trimming at V came to 4 bases and at J to 4 bases, leaving 13 bases not matched to a gene. This CDR3 spans 17 amino acids. Germline assignment: CDR1 SGHDN and CDR2 FVKESK. The DNA of the CDR3 is TGTGCCAGCAGCCTCTTACATGGGGGAGGGCTATACAATGAGCAGTTCTTC. It specifies CASSLLHGGGLYNEQFF. The complete variable domain, with remaining parts taken from reference TRBV14 and TRBJ2-1, reads EAGVTQFPSHSVIEKGQTVTLRCDPISGHDNLYWYRRVMGKEIKFLLHFVKESKQDESGMPNNRFLAERTGGTYSTLKVQPAELEDSGVYFCASSLLHGGGLYNEQFFGPGTRLTVL.

The chain links TRBV7-3 to TRBJ2-5; D is ambiguous. The V gene lost 5 bases and the J gene lost 5 bases, with 12 bases spanning the gap. The CDR3 is 13 amino acids. Germline CDR1 reads SGHTA; CDR2 reads FQGTGA. The CDR3 is CASSPASEETQYF. The CDR3 bases are TGTGCCAGCAGCCCAGCTAGTGAGGAGACCCAGTACTTC.

The CDR3 spells CASSPDRLGYTF. CDR3 coding DNA: TGTGCCAGTAGTCCCGACAGGTTGGGCTACACCTTC. The V and J genes are TRBV19 and TRBJ1-2; TRBD1 is a possible D gene (6 bases). The germline gives CDR1 LNHDA, CDR2 SQIVND (reference sequence). The CDR3 consists of 12 residues. V was cut by 5 bases and J by 8 bases, with 12 bases left in between.

The chain joins TRBV2 to TRBJ2-7, with 14 nucleotides matching TRBD2. There are 14 residues in the CDR3. With 6 bases clipped from V and 5 bases from J, the junction kept 3 bases outside the gene matches. CDR1 is SNHLY, CDR2 FYNNEI, per germline. This CDR3 reads CASSKTSGRDEQYF. In nucleotides, the CDR3 is TGTGCCAGCAGCAAGACTAGCGGGAGGGACGAGCAGTACTTC. Using reference TRBV2 and TRBJ2-7 for the parts outside the CDR3, the full variable domain is EPEVTQTPSHQVTQMGQEVILRCVPISNHLYFYWYRQILGQKVEFLVSFYNNEISEKSEIFDDQFSVERPDGSNFTLKIRSTKLEDSAMYFCASSKTSGRDEQYFGPGTRLTVT.

The J gene is TRBJ2-7, the V gene TRBV28; TRBD1 matches at 7 bases. V lost 4 bases to trimming and J lost 4 bases; unmatched junction nucleotides: 10. The CDR3 covers 15 residues. Germline V CDR1 and CDR2: MDHEN, SYDVKM. CDR3 in DNA: TGTGCCAGCAGTTCTCCTTGGGGACAGATATACGAGCAGTACTTC. Translating it yields CASSSPWGQIYEQYF. The full variable domain, completed using reference TRBV28 and TRBJ2-7, is DVKVTQSSRYLVKRTGEKVFLECVQDMDHENMFWYRQDPGLGLRLIYFSYDVKMKEKGDIPEGYSVSREKKERFSLILESASTNQTSMYLCASSSPWGQIYEQYFGPGTRLTVT.

V usage is TRBV2 and J usage is TRBJ2-2; tentative D call: TRBD2 (7 bases). CDR1 is SNHLY, CDR2 FYNNEI, per germline. The V end was cut by 7 bases, the J end by 6 bases, with 15 bases between. The CDR3 sequence is 14 residues long. CDR3 amino acids: CASTREGGAGELFF. DNA for the CDR3: TGTGCCAGCACCCGAGAAGGGGGGGCCGGGGAGCTGTTTTTT.

The chain combines TRBV28 with TRBJ1-1; no firm D call. V lost 1 base and J lost 6, with 12 bases in between. This CDR3 contains 14 residues. Per germline, CDR1 MDHEN and CDR2 SYDVKM. The CDR3 DNA follows: TGTGCCAGCAGTTTATCAACGTATACATCTGAAGCTTTCTTT. This translates into CASSLSTYTSEAFF. Complete variable domain (other parts from reference TRBV28 and TRBJ1-1): DVKVTQSSRYLVKRTGEKVFLECVQDMDHENMFWYRQDPGLGLRLIYFSYDVKMKEKGDIPEGYSVSREKKERFSLILESASTNQTSMYLCASSLSTYTSEAFFGQGTRLTVV.

V usage is TRBV23-1 and J usage is TRBJ1-5; TRBD1 agrees at 9 bases. TRBV23-1 is given ORF status, its function remaining uncertain. J gave up 5 bases and V 3 bases, and 5 bases lay outside the gene matches. This CDR3 is built from 15 residues. The CDR3 coding sequence is TGCGCCAGCAGTCACCGGACAGGGGTGGATCAGCCCCAGCATTTT. Protein product: CASSHRTGVDQPQHF.

The chain has TRBV6-5 and TRBJ2-2; D may be TRBD1 (5 bases). CDR3 length: 14 amino acids. Trimming left V 6 bases short and J 3 bases short, with 11 bases between. Germline CDR1 and CDR2: MNHEY and SVGAGI. As DNA, the CDR3 is TGTGCCAGCAGAGATAGACAGTACACCGGGGAGCTGTTTTTT. Its translation: CASRDRQYTGELFF.

The chain uses TRBV5-4 and TRBJ2-1, with 12 bases identical to TRBD2. Germline lookup yields CDR1 SGHNT and CDR2 YYREEE (reference sequence). The CDR3 covers 18 residues. Trimming took 9 bases from V and 5 from J; bases not matched to a gene: 18. The CDR3 nucleotides are TGTGCCACCAGAACAGGGGGCGCTGGACTAGCGGGAAACAATGAGCAGTTCTTC. It translates to CATRTGGAGLAGNNEQFF.